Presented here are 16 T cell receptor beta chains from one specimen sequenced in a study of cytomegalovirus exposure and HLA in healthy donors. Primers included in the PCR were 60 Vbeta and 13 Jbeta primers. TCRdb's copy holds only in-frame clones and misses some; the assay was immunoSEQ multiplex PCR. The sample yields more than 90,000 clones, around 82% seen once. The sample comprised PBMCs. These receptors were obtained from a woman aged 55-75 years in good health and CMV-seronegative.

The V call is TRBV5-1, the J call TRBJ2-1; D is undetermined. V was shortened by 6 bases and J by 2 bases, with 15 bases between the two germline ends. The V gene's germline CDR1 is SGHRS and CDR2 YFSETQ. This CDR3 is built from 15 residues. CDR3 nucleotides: TGCGCCAGCACCATCCAAGGAGAAACCTACAATGAGCAGTTCTTC. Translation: CASTIQGETYNEQFF. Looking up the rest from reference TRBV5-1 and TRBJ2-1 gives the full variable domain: KAGVTQTPRYLIKTRGQQVTLSCSPISGHRSVSWYQQTPGQGLQFLFEYFSETQRNKGNFPGRFSGRQFSNSRSEMNVSTLELGDSALYLCASTIQGETYNEQFFGPGTRLTVL.

The CDR3 region has the DNA TGTGCCAGCAGTTCCAGTGGCAATCAGCCCCAGCATTTT. Its protein product is CASSSSGNQPQHF. The rearrangement joins TRBV13 to TRBJ1-5; D is ambiguous. Trimming took off 6 bases at V and 2 bases at J, with 8 bases between the two ends. CDR3 length equals 13 residues. Germline assignment: CDR1 PRHDT and CDR2 FYEKMQ (reference sequence).

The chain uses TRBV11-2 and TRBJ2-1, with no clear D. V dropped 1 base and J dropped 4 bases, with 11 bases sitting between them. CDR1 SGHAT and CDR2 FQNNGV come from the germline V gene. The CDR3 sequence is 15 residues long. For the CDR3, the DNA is TGTGCCAGCAGCTTAGTTCAATATACATACAATGAGCAGTTCTTC. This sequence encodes CASSLVQYTYNEQFF. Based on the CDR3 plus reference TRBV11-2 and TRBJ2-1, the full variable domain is EAGVAQSPRYKIIEKRQSVAFWCNPISGHATLYWYQQILGQGPKLLIQFQNNGVVDDSQLPKDRFSAERLKGVDSTLKIQPAKLEDSAVYLCASSLVQYTYNEQFFGPGTRLTVL.

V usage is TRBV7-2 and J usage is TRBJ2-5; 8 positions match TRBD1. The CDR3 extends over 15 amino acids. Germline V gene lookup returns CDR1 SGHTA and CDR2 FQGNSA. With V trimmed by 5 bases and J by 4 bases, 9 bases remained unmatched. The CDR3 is CASSRQGKVRETQYF. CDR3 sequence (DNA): TGTGCCAGCAGCCGACAGGGGAAGGTACGAGAGACCCAGTACTTC.

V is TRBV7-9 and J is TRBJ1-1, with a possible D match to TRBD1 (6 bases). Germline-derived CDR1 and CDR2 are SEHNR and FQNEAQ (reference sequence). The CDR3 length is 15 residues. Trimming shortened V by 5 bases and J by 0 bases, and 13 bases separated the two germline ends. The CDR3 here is CASSPTGLMNTEAFF. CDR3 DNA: TGTGCCAGCAGCCCCACAGGGTTGATGAACACTGAAGCTTTCTTT.

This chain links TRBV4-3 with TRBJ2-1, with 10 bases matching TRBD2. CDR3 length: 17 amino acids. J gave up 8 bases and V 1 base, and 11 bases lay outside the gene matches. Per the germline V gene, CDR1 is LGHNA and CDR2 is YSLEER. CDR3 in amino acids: CASSQVQSGGASDEQFF. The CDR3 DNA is TGCGCCAGCAGCCAAGTTCAAAGCGGGGGGGCTAGTGATGAGCAGTTCTTC.

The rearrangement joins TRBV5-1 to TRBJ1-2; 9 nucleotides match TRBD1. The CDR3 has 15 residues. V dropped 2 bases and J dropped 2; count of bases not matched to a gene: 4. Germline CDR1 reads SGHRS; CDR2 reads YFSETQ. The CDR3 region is CASSLAGTGNYGYTF. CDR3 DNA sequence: TGCGCCAGCAGCTTAGCCGGGACAGGGAACTATGGCTACACCTTC.

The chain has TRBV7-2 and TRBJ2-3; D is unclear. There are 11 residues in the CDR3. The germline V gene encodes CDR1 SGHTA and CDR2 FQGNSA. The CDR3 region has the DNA TGTGGGGTAGGAGGCACAGATACGCAGTATTTT. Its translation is CGVGGTDTQYF.

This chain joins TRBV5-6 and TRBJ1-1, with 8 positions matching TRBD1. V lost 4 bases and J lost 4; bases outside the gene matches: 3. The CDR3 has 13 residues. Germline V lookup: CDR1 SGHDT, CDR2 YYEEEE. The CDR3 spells CASSRGTGTEAFF. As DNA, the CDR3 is TGTGCCAGCAGCCGAGGGACAGGCACTGAAGCTTTCTTT.

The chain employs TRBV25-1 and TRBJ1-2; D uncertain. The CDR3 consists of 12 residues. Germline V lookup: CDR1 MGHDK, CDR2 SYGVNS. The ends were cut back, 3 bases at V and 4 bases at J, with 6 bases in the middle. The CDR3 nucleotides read TGTGCCAGCAGTGATTTAGTCTATGGCTACACCTTC. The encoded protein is CASSDLVYGYTF.

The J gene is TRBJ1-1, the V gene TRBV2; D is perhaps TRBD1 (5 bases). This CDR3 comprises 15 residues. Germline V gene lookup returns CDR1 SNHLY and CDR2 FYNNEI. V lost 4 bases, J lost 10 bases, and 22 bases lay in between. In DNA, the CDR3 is TGTGCCAGCAGTGGACCTAAGCAGGGCTCGAGGAGAGCTTTCTTT. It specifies CASSGPKQGSRRAFF. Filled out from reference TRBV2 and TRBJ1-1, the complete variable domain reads EPEVTQTPSHQVTQMGQEVILRCVPISNHLYFYWYRQILGQKVEFLVSFYNNEISEKSEIFDDQFSVERPDGSNFTLKIRSTKLEDSAMYFCASSGPKQGSRRAFFGQGTRLTVV.

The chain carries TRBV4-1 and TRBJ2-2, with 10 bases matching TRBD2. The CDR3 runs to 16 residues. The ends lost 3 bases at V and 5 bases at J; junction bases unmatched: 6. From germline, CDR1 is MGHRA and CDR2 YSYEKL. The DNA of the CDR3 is TGCGCCAGCAGCCAGCTGGGGACTAGCGAGACCGGGGAGCTGTTTTTT. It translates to CASSQLGTSETGELFF.

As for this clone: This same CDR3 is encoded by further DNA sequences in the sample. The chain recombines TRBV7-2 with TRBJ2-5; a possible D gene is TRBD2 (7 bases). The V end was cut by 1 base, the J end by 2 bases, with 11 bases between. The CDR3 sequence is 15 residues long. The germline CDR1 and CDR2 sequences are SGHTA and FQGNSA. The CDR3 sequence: CASSLGGGLQETQYF. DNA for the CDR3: TGTGCCAGCAGCTTAGGGGGGGGGCTGCAAGAGACCCAGTACTTC.

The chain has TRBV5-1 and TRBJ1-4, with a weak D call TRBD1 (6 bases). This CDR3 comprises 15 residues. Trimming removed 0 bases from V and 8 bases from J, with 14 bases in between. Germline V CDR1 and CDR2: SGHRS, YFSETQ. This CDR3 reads CASSLGDGTTEKLFF. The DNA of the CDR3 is TGCGCCAGCAGCTTGGGGGATGGGACAACCGAAAAACTGTTTTTT.

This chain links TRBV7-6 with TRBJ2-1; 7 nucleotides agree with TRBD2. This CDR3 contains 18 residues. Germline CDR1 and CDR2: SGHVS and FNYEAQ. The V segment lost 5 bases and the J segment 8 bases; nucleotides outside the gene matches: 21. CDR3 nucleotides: TGTGCCAGCAGCCGCCAACGACCGGGCGGGCAGGCGGGGGATGAGCAGTTCTTC. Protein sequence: CASSRQRPGGQAGDEQFF. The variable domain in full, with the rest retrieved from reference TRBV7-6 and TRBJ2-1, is GAGVSQSPRYKVTKRGQDVALRCDPISGHVSLYWYRQALGQGPEFLTYFNYEAQQDKSGLPNDRFSAERPEGSISTLTIQRTEQRDSAMYRCASSRQRPGGQAGDEQFFGPGTRLTVL.

CDR3 bases: TGTGCCAGCAGTTACTCGACTAGCGGAGACCAAGAGACCCAGTACTTC. Amino acid sequence: CASSYSTSGDQETQYF. The chain employs TRBV6-5 and TRBJ2-5; TRBD2 agrees at 9 bases. The germline CDR1 and CDR2 sequences are MNHEY and SVGAGI. This CDR3 has 16 amino acids. The V segment lost 0 bases and the J segment 0 bases; nucleotides outside the gene matches: 2.